Here is one T cell receptor beta chain with its context. Germline CDR1 is SEHNR and CDR2 is FQNEAQ (reference sequence). CDR3 length: 15 residues. The V gene lost 4 bases and the J gene lost 4 bases, with 16 bases spanning the gap. The protocol was immunoSEQ multiplex PCR, while the TCRdb copy is restricted to in-frame clones and leaves out a portion. Found here are some 230,000 clones, 75% to 90% of them singletons; the top ten hold roughly 8.2%. The data are from a study of blood T cell repertoires in COVID-19. The sequenced sample consisted of peripheral blood. This chain links TRBV7-9 with TRBJ1-1; D gene unclear. The sequence derives from an elderly woman with COVID-19, enrolled during active disease. This chain's CDR3 is CASSSLEGVGTEAFF. As DNA, the CDR3 is TGTGCCAGCAGCTCATTGGAGGGAGTGGGCACTGAAGCTTTCTTT.